This TCR beta chain was obtained from a study of CD8+ T cells in alopecia areata. A few counts support this clone. Following RNA extraction, reverse transcription yielded cDNA that acted as the sequencing template. Produced via immunoSEQ multiplex PCR; TCRdb's table is partial and in-frame only. The table records about 130,000 clones, 45% to 50% of them present only once. The CDR3 extends over 14 amino acids. V dropped 0 bases and J dropped 7 bases, with 10 bases sitting between them. The germline V gene has CDR1 LGHNT and CDR2 FRNRAP. The TCR sequence derives from a human donor with alopecia areata. The V gene is TRBV12-5, the J gene TRBJ2-1; D tentatively fits TRBD1 or TRBD2 (5 bases each). Sequencing was performed on CD8+ T cells sorted from blood, taken at week 0. This chain's CDR3 is CASGLVGAGNEQFF. For the CDR3, the DNA is TGTGCTAGTGGTTTGGTCGGGGCAGGAAATGAGCAGTTCTTC.